A single sample gave rise to the 6 T cell receptor beta chains below, sequenced in a study of CD8 T cells in ankylosing spondylitis. MiXCR, run by TCRdb on the 5' RACE reads, gives a single entry per CDR3 protein. Of around 300,000 distinct CDR3 sequences listed, 20% were seen once; the top ten hold about 3.7%. Sequencing was carried out using blood, either unsorted or a sorted T cell fraction (not recorded which). The receptors shown here come from a female donor with ankylosing spondylitis or in good health (not recorded which).

This clonotype was observed a few times. This chain connects TRBV4-1 to TRBJ1-5, with 7 bases matching TRBD1. Trimming removed 4 bases from V and 9 bases from J; junction bases left unmatched: 9. Germline CDR1 is MGHRA and CDR2 is YSYEKL. The CDR3 contains 14 residues. The CDR3 nucleotides are TGCGCCAGCAGCCCCCATCGACAGGGAAGGCCCCAGCATTTT. This translates into CASSPHRQGRPQHF.

This chain uses TRBV7-8 with TRBJ2-1, with D possibly matching TRBD2 (6 bases). Per germline, CDR1 SGHVS and CDR2 FQNEAQ. The CDR3 length is 14 residues. V was pared by 6 bases and J by 6 bases, with 15 bases between. CDR3 in amino acids: CASRSLGTLNEQFF. The CDR3 DNA reads as TGTGCCAGCAGGAGTCTAGGGACTCTCAATGAGCAGTTCTTC.

This clonotype was seen repeatedly, ten times or more. The chain couples TRBV29-1 to TRBJ2-3; 7 bases fit TRBD2. The CDR3 has 14 amino acids. With V trimmed by 7 bases and J by 2 bases, 9 bases remained unmatched. Per germline, CDR1 SQVTM and CDR2 ANQGSEA. This CDR3 is CSAGAGANTDTQYF. DNA of the CDR3: TGCAGCGCTGGGGCGGGAGCCAACACAGATACGCAGTATTTT.

This clonotype was seen only a few times. CDR3 amino acids: CSVLGGSAARGEQYF. CDR3 DNA sequence: TGCAGCGTCCTCGGGGGTAGCGCAGCCCGGGGCGAGCAGTACTTC. The chain has TRBV29-1 and TRBJ2-7, with D possibly matching TRBD2 (6 bases). The germline gives CDR1 SQVTM, CDR2 ANQGSEA. V was cut by 6 bases and J by 6 bases, with 24 bases left in between. CDR3 size: 15 residues.

This chain joins TRBV6-2 or TRBV6-3 and TRBJ1-5; perhaps TRBD1 as D (5 bases). Germline CDR1 is MNHEY and CDR2 is SVGEGT. This CDR3 has 13 residues. V lost 6 bases and J 12 bases, leaving 18 bases between the germline ends. This chain's CDR3 is CASSDGGLRYQHF. The CDR3 nucleotides read TGTGCCAGCAGCGACGGGGGGTTGCGCTACCAGCATTTT.

A few counts support this clonotype. The chain employs TRBV7-9 and TRBJ2-7; 7 positions match TRBD1. Per the germline V gene, CDR1 is SEHNR and CDR2 is FQNEAQ (reference sequence). This CDR3 has 13 residues. V lost 1 base, J lost 6 bases, and 3 bases stayed unmatched. This CDR3 is CASSLVPGGEQYF. The CDR3, as DNA: TGTGCCAGCAGCTTAGTCCCAGGGGGCGAGCAGTACTTC.